One sample yielded the 31 T cell receptor beta chains listed below, sequenced in a study of cytomegalovirus exposure and HLA in healthy donors. With 60 Vbeta and 13 Jbeta primers, the PCR was carried out. Produced via immunoSEQ multiplex PCR; TCRdb's table is partial and in-frame only. Altogether fewer than 150,000 clones are present, roughly 80% being singletons, with the ten largest covering 3% to 3.5%. The sequencing input was PBMCs. The receptor set was obtained from a man between 35 and 55 years old in good health and CMV-seronegative.

This sequence joins TRBV4-1 and TRBJ2-7; 12 bases fit TRBD2. Germline V gene data show CDR1 as MGHRA and CDR2 as YSYEKL. With 1 base clipped from V and 6 bases from J, the junction kept 4 bases outside the gene matches. The CDR3 covers 15 residues. CDR3 region: CASSQGLAGVFEQYF. The CDR3 DNA follows: TGCGCCAGCAGCCAAGGACTAGCGGGAGTCTTCGAGCAGTACTTC.

This clone was recorded a few times. The chain couples TRBV5-6 to TRBJ1-1, with TRBD1 as a possible D gene (5 bases). The V gene's germline CDR1 is SGHDT and CDR2 YYEEEE. The CDR3 totals 13 residues. Between the trimmed V and J ends, which lost 2 bases and 6 bases, there was a span of 11 bases. CDR3 residues: CASSFGGVAEAFF. The CDR3 bases are TGTGCCAGCAGCTTCGGGGGGGTAGCTGAAGCTTTCTTT.

This clone has just a few counts. Other DNA sequences within the sample encode an identical CDR3. This rearrangement joins TRBV14 to TRBJ2-7; 7 bases agree with TRBD1. The CDR3 is 15 amino acids. Per the germline V gene, CDR1 is SGHDN and CDR2 is FVKESK. The V gene end was trimmed by 1 base and the J gene end by 0 bases; junction bases not matched to a gene: 3. CDR3 amino acids: CASSQVPGGSYEQYF. As DNA, the CDR3 is TGTGCCAGCAGCCAAGTACCAGGGGGCTCCTACGAGCAGTACTTC.

J is TRBJ1-1 and V is TRBV6-5, with 8 positions matching TRBD1. CDR1 and CDR2 (germline): MNHEY, SVGAGI. The trim removed 4 bases at V and 1 base at J, leaving 5 bases unmatched. The CDR3 runs to 15 residues. The DNA for the CDR3 is TGTGCCAGCAGTTCCTTTGGACAGGGGAACACTGAAGCTTTCTTT. Translating gives CASSSFGQGNTEAFF.

The rearrangement links TRBV30 to TRBJ1-1; 7 nucleotides align to TRBD1. Germline V gene data show CDR1 as GTSNPN and CDR2 as SVGIG (reference sequence). The CDR3 has 13 residues. V shed 0 bases, J shed 3 bases, and the junction held 1 base outside the gene matches. In nucleotides, the CDR3 is TGTGCCTGGAGTGTTACAGGGGACACTGAAGCTTTCTTT. Translation gives CAWSVTGDTEAFF. The full variable domain, with the rest looked up from reference TRBV30 and TRBJ1-1, is SQTIHQWPATLVQPVGSPLSLECTVEGTSNPNLYWYRQAAGRGLQLLFYSVGIGQISSEVPQNLSASRPQDRQFILSSKKLLLSDSGFYLCAWSVTGDTEAFFGQGTRLTVV.

The V call is TRBV6-4, the J call TRBJ2-3; no definite D call. This CDR3 contains 13 residues. Germline V gene data show CDR1 as MRHNA and CDR2 as SNTAGT. The ends were cut back, 4 bases at V and 6 bases at J, with 11 bases in the middle. CDR3 residues: CASSVETWDTQYF. The DNA of the CDR3 is TGTGCCAGCAGTGTCGAGACATGGGATACGCAGTATTTT.

The V and J genes are TRBV19 and TRBJ2-7; 8 nucleotides align to TRBD2. The CDR3 has 16 residues. In germline, CDR1 is LNHDA, CDR2 SQIVND (reference sequence). With 2 bases clipped from V and 0 bases from J, the junction kept 6 bases outside the gene matches. CDR3 nucleotide sequence: TGTGCCAGTAGTATAAGTGGTAGCGGGGTCTCCTACGAGCAGTACTTC. Protein sequence: CASSISGSGVSYEQYF.

The gene calls are TRBV5-1 and TRBJ2-5; possible D gene TRBD1, 6 bases. Trimming cost V 3 bases and J 5 bases, with 17 bases left between them. The CDR3 runs to 15 residues. Germline-derived CDR1 and CDR2 are SGHRS and YFSETQ. The CDR3 region has the DNA TGCGCCAGCAGCTCGCTGGGGGCGCCTGGGGAGACCCAGTACTTC. This encodes CASSSLGAPGETQYF.

The DNA of the CDR3 is TGTGCCAGCGGGATCCTAGGAGGCACTGAAGCTTTCTTT. Protein product: CASGILGGTEAFF. The V gene is TRBV7-2, the J gene TRBJ1-1; D is unclear. This CDR3 is 13 amino acids long. The germline CDR1 and CDR2 sequences are SGHTA and FQGNSA. V was trimmed by 8 bases and J by 4 bases, leaving 14 bases between them.

The chain has TRBV6-5 and TRBJ2-3; 7 bases map to TRBD2. From germline, CDR1 is MNHEY and CDR2 SVGAGI. The CDR3 contains 14 residues. With V trimmed by 6 bases and J by 2 bases, 5 bases remained unmatched. CDR3 amino acids: CASRLGLNTDTQYF. The CDR3 region has the DNA TGTGCCAGCAGATTGGGACTAAACACAGATACGCAGTATTTT.

V usage is TRBV2 and J usage is TRBJ2-1; 12 nucleotides align to TRBD2. CDR1 SNHLY and CDR2 FYNNEI come from the germline V gene. The trim removed 3 bases at V and 8 bases at J, leaving 5 bases unmatched. There are 15 residues in the CDR3. Here the CDR3 reads CASSEGGTSGYEQFF. The CDR3 nucleotides read TGTGCCAGCAGTGAGGGCGGGACTAGCGGGTATGAGCAGTTCTTC. The full variable domain, with the rest looked up from reference TRBV2 and TRBJ2-1, is EPEVTQTPSHQVTQMGQEVILRCVPISNHLYFYWYRQILGQKVEFLVSFYNNEISEKSEIFDDQFSVERPDGSNFTLKIRSTKLEDSAMYFCASSEGGTSGYEQFFGPGTRLTVL.

The sample holds one count of this clone. This chain connects TRBV28 to TRBJ1-5; TRBD1 agrees at 8 bases. The germline V gene has CDR1 MDHEN and CDR2 SYDVKM. The V gene end was trimmed by 4 bases and the J gene end by 0 bases; junction bases not matched to a gene: 2. This CDR3 is 15 amino acids long. CDR3 amino acids: CASSWTGYSNQPQHF. In nucleotides, the CDR3 is TGTGCCAGCAGTTGGACAGGGTATAGCAATCAGCCCCAGCATTTT.

This clone was seen a handful of times. The chain has TRBV5-6 and TRBJ1-1; D is uncertain. The CDR3 covers 14 residues. Deletions cut 0 bases from V and 5 bases from J, with 11 bases between. CDR1 and CDR2 (germline): SGHDT, YYEEEE. The CDR3 DNA sequence: TGTGCCAGCAGCTTGGGTCCCGGTGGTACTGAAGCTTTCTTT. Its protein product is CASSLGPGGTEAFF.

The V call is TRBV4-1, the J call TRBJ2-7; 8 positions agree with TRBD2. The CDR3 runs to 16 residues. The germline gives CDR1 MGHRA, CDR2 YSYEKL. Losses at the gene ends were 6 bases for V and 1 base for J; bases not matched to a gene: 11. CDR3 nucleotide sequence: TGCGCCAGCAGGGCGGGGGGCGGGAGAAGTTCCTACGAGCAGTACTTC. Translation: CASRAGGGRSSYEQYF.

The chain carries TRBV6-5 and TRBJ2-3; maybe TRBD2 (5 bases). The V end lost 0 bases, the J end lost 1 base, and 11 bases lay between the germline ends. The germline gives CDR1 MNHEY, CDR2 SVGAGI. This CDR3 has 16 amino acids. CDR3 coding DNA: TGTGCCAGCAGTTACTCTCGGCTAGCTGGCACAGATACGCAGTATTTT. Protein sequence: CASSYSRLAGTDTQYF.

The J gene is TRBJ2-5, the V gene TRBV5-1; D may be TRBD2 (6 bases). Trimming cost V 7 bases and J 4 bases, with 20 bases left between them. The CDR3 has 15 residues. Germline V CDR1 and CDR2: SGHRS, YFSETQ. The CDR3 region has the DNA TGCGCCAGCGCACTGACTAACCTGGGGGGAGAGACCCAGTACTTC. Encoded protein: CASALTNLGGETQYF.

The rearrangement joins TRBV2 to TRBJ1-2, with unresolved D. Per germline, CDR1 SNHLY and CDR2 FYNNEI. Trimming took off 8 bases at V and 3 bases at J, with 13 bases between the two ends. CDR3 length equals 13 residues. CDR3 sequence reads: CASLAAADYGYTF. DNA of the CDR3: TGTGCCAGCCTAGCCGCGGCCGACTATGGCTACACCTTC.

This clone appeared many times. The rearrangement links TRBV6-5 to TRBJ2-7; TRBD2 is a possible D gene (6 bases). Trimming stripped 4 bases from V and 3 bases from J, with 19 bases between. The germline gives CDR1 MNHEY, CDR2 SVGAGI. The CDR3 has 16 residues. This chain's CDR3 is CASSSAGPPRDYEQYF. CDR3 DNA: TGTGCCAGCAGTTCCGCGGGACCTCCCAGGGACTACGAGCAGTACTTC.

The chain combines TRBV10-2 with TRBJ2-3, with 12 bases that match TRBD2. Germline V lookup: CDR1 WSHSY, CDR2 SAAADI. Trimming took 0 bases from V and 6 from J; bases not matched to a gene: 4. CDR3 length equals 16 residues. Here the CDR3 DNA reads TGCGCCAGCAGTGAGTCCCTAGCGGGAGGGAGGGATACGCAGTATTTT. It yields the protein CASSESLAGGRDTQYF.

The rearrangement joins TRBV4-1 to TRBJ2-7, with 12 bases matching TRBD2. The V gene end was trimmed by 0 bases and the J gene end by 7 bases; junction bases not matched to a gene: 13. This CDR3 region has 18 residues. Germline V gene sequence: CDR1 MGHRA, CDR2 YSYEKL. The CDR3 DNA reads as TGCGCCAGCAGCCAAGAAATCGTTGGACTAGCGGGGAGTGAGGAGCAGTACTTC. The encoded protein is CASSQEIVGLAGSEEQYF.

This chain uses TRBV30 with TRBJ1-4, with a weak D call TRBD1 (5 bases). The CDR3 loop spans 15 amino acids. Germline V gene lookup returns CDR1 GTSNPN and CDR2 SVGIG (reference sequence). Trimming stripped 4 bases from V and 4 bases from J, with 16 bases between. CDR3 loop: CAWTLAGGINEKLFF. As DNA, the CDR3 is TGTGCCTGGACCCTCGCGGGGGGGATTAATGAAAAACTGTTTTTT. Filled out from reference TRBV30 and TRBJ1-4, the complete variable domain reads SQTIHQWPATLVQPVGSPLSLECTVEGTSNPNLYWYRQAAGRGLQLLFYSVGIGQISSEVPQNLSASRPQDRQFILSSKKLLLSDSGFYLCAWTLAGGINEKLFFGSGTQLSVL.

This clone was found a few times. The gene calls are TRBV29-1 and TRBJ1-1, with D tentatively TRBD1 (6 bases). There are 12 residues in the CDR3. The germline gives CDR1 SQVTM, CDR2 ANQGSEA. The CDR3 nucleotides read TGCAGGGCGGGGGCGTGGAACACTGAAGCTTTCTTT. It encodes CRAGAWNTEAFF.

V and J are TRBV7-6 and TRBJ1-3, with D unclear. Germline CDR1 and CDR2: SGHVS and FNYEAQ. V shed 0 bases and J shed 3 bases, with 9 bases lying between them. The CDR3 contains 15 residues. CDR3 nucleotides: TGTGCCAGCAGCTTAGCGGAGAGGGTTGGAAACACCATATATTTT. This codes for CASSLAERVGNTIYF.

The V gene is TRBV5-1, the J gene TRBJ2-2; 9 bases fit TRBD1. Germline lookup yields CDR1 SGHRS and CDR2 YFSETQ. The CDR3 is 16 amino acids. The V segment lost 6 bases and the J segment 4 bases; nucleotides outside the gene matches: 10. CDR3 region: CASTSETGGGTGELFF. CDR3 bases: TGCGCCAGCACATCAGAGACAGGGGGAGGCACCGGGGAGCTGTTTTTT.

The V call is TRBV18, the J call TRBJ2-1, with a possible D match to TRBD1 (6 bases). Germline loops: CDR1 KGHSH, CDR2 LQKENI. V lost 6 bases and J 7 bases, leaving 31 bases between the germline ends. The length of the CDR3 is 19 residues. CDR3 coding DNA: TGTGCCAGCTCTCCAGGGCTCTACGGGGTCCAGGGGAAGGGGAATGAGCAGTTCTTC. Translated, it gives CASSPGLYGVQGKGNEQFF.

The V and J genes are TRBV28 and TRBJ1-4; a weak D match, TRBD1 (6 bases). Germline V CDR1 and CDR2: MDHEN, SYDVKM. Trimming took 3 bases from V and 6 from J, leaving 11 bases between them. This CDR3 comprises 14 residues. Here the CDR3 DNA reads TGTGCCAGCAGTTTTCAGGGGAGGGATGAAAAACTGTTTTTT. It yields the protein CASSFQGRDEKLFF.

This clone was seen once. V and J are TRBV7-8 and TRBJ2-7; 8 bases line up with TRBD1. V was clipped by 5 bases and J by 5 bases; unmatched bases: 8. In germline, CDR1 is SGHVS, CDR2 FQNEAQ. The CDR3 is 14 residues long. Here the CDR3 reads CASSPRQGPDEQYF. DNA for the CDR3: TGTGCCAGCAGCCCCAGACAGGGGCCAGACGAGCAGTACTTC.

This rearrangement joins TRBV19 to TRBJ2-7; 7 positions agree with TRBD1. Trimming took 7 bases from V and 2 from J; bases not matched to a gene: 8. The germline V gene has CDR1 LNHDA and CDR2 SQIVND (reference sequence). This CDR3 is built from 14 residues. DNA of the CDR3: TGTGCCAGTAATTCGGGGCAGGGGGCCTACGAGCAGTACTTC. This sequence encodes CASNSGQGAYEQYF. The variable domain in full, with the rest retrieved from reference TRBV19 and TRBJ2-7, is DGGITQSPKYLFRKEGQNVTLSCEQNLNHDAMYWYRQDPGQGLRLIYYSQIVNDFQKGDIAEGYSVSREKKESFPLTVTSAQKNPTAFYLCASNSGQGAYEQYFGPGTRLTVT.

This clone has only one observation. J is TRBJ2-7 and V is TRBV14, with 7 bases that match TRBD2. The V and J ends lost 3 bases and 6 bases, in that order; junction bases with no gene match: 5. Germline-derived CDR1 and CDR2 are SGHDN and FVKESK. This CDR3 is built from 13 residues. DNA of the CDR3: TGTGCCAGCAGCCAGTGGGAGGGCCGCGAGCAGTACTTC. Amino acids: CASSQWEGREQYF.

The V call is TRBV7-9, the J call TRBJ1-4; 11 positions match TRBD1. The germline V gene has CDR1 SEHNR and CDR2 FQNEAQ (reference sequence). This CDR3 region has 15 residues. The J segment lost 5 bases and the V segment lost 5 bases, leaving 4 bases of the junction unmatched. The CDR3 spells CASSIGQGANEKLFF. The CDR3 DNA reads TGTGCCAGCAGCATTGGACAGGGGGCGAATGAAAAACTGTTTTTT.

The chain uses TRBV9 and TRBJ2-5; no clear D gene. From germline, CDR1 is SGDLS and CDR2 YYNGEE. This CDR3 spans 13 amino acids. Trimming took off 1 base at V and 0 bases at J, with 4 bases between the two ends. In nucleotides, the CDR3 is TGTGCCAGCAGCGTATCCTACCAAGAGACCCAGTACTTC. Protein sequence: CASSVSYQETQYF.